A selection of T cell receptor beta chains follows, all from one sample in a study of radiation and T cells in renal cell carcinoma. Clones were sequenced by immunoSEQ multiplex PCR, and TCRdb holds only the in-frame ones, with some missing. The data hold more than 95,000 clones, with around 82% observed a single time. The specimen was blood, collected from a patient whose treatment included radiotherapy and nephrectomy. These receptors were collected from a man between 50 and 59 years old with renal cell carcinoma. Each CDR3 is given with its conserved first and last residue. A D gene is named only where the DNA matches it firmly.

D gene: .
V gene: TRBV19
CDR3 protein: CASSPGAESGNTIYF

D gene: .
V gene: TRBV18
CDR3 protein: CASSAGRPGGETQYF

D gene: .
V gene: TRBV7-2
CDR3 protein: CASSFSDKQPQHF

D gene: .
V gene: TRBV6-1
CDR3 protein: CATRIEGHSNYGYTF

D gene: .
V gene: TRBV10-3
CDR3 protein: CAISENRARGTNEKLFF

D gene: .
V gene: TRBV11-3
CDR3 protein: CASSLGALVSNEQFF

D gene: TRBD2
V gene: TRBV19
CDR3 protein: CASSNPTSTETQYF

D gene: TRBD1
V gene: TRBV6-5
CDR3 protein: CASSYTGGFVYEQYF

D gene: TRBD1
V gene: TRBV6-1
CDR3 protein: CAISEGDRGPQETQYF

D gene: .
V gene: TRBV6-1
CDR3 protein: CASRDYRRPYNEQFF

D gene: .
V gene: TRBV6-1
CDR3 protein: CASDAGRETQYF

D gene: .
V gene: TRBV6-4
CDR3 protein: CASSEDGTRSNYEQYF

D gene: TRBD1
V gene: TRBV5-1
CDR3 protein: CASSSGTGKAFF

D gene: TRBD2
V gene: TRBV7-3
CDR3 protein: CASSSGLAGDNEQFF

D gene: .
V gene: TRBV6-1
CDR3 protein: CASSEGVGANPPYEQYF

D gene: .
V gene: TRBV18
CDR3 protein: CASSPSQSNSPLHF

D gene: .
V gene: TRBV27
CDR3 protein: CASSLGPADEQFF

D gene: TRBD1
V gene: TRBV18
CDR3 protein: CASSHGDRFYNEQFF

D gene: .
V gene: TRBV5-5
CDR3 protein: CASSPDRPNRQETQYF

D gene: TRBD1
V gene: TRBV7-7
CDR3 protein: CASSDRATDTQYF